The TCR beta chain under discussion was sequenced for a study of Tregs in tolerant kidney transplant recipients. This clone was seen just once. Profiled with immunoSEQ multiplex PCR; TCRdb holds only in-frame clones, not every one. Counted here are hundreds of thousands of clones, 84% occurring once; the ten biggest clones make up about 0.68%. V was shortened by 0 bases and J by 6 bases, with 15 bases between the two germline ends. CDR1 is KGHSH, CDR2 LQKENI, per germline. The length of the CDR3 is 16 residues. This chain uses TRBV18 with TRBJ1-5; D is perhaps TRBD1 (6 bases). The sample comprised CD4+ T cells from blood. The sequence was collected from a human donor in good health. The CDR3 region is CASSPPGAEVSQPQHF. The DNA of the CDR3 is TGTGCCAGCTCACCACCGGGGGCTGAGGTAAGTCAGCCCCAGCATTTT.